This TCR beta chain was recovered during a study of monozygotic twins with inflammatory bowel disease. For this clonotype: Its specificity is not known.

The CDR3 contains 16 residues. Per germline, CDR1 MNHEY and CDR2 SMNVEV (reference sequence). Starting material for each TCR library was about 3,500 ng of total RNA. Eight cDNA synthesis reactions were run for every sample. For each CDR3 protein, TCRdb gives one entry from its re-call of the 5' RACE reads, without DNA. The specimen's table records approximately 400,000 distinct CDR3 sequences. Findings and limits, study-wide: Clonotype sharing was lower in IBD patients than healthy twins, most markedly with disease activity.

The material sequenced was blood. This TCR was sampled from a human donor with ulcerative colitis or Crohn's disease, or a healthy co-twin of an affected twin (not recorded which). The chain is built from TRBV27 and TRBJ2-7; TCRdb's D gene call, TRBD1, goes unchecked for lack of DNA. The CDR3 loop is CASRKYGTGDTYEQYF.